The next 9 T cell receptor beta chains were all read from a single sample in a study of blood T cells in healthy people across ages. Combining a sample-barcoded 5' primer with a J-beta primer mix, a second PCR ran for roughly 7 to 12 cycles. Via MiXCR, TCRdb re-called the 5' RACE reads, giving one row per CDR3 protein. The repertoire holds over 750,000 distinct CDR3 sequences, with 20% to 25% as singletons. Another study also made use of these data, one on T cells of mothers and their children.

What was sequenced was blood. These receptors came from a boy aged 5-17 years in good health.

This clonotype was seen just once. The junction differs from germline at one of its ends, possibly a read error. The chain links TRBV20-1 to TRBJ2-3; TRBD2 aligns across 9 bases. The germline gives CDR1 DFQATT, CDR2 SNEGSKA (reference sequence). This CDR3 region has 12 residues. CDR3 coding DNA: TGCAGTGGGACTAGCGACACAGATATGCAGTATTTT. Amino acids: CSGTSDTDMQYF.

This clonotype was observed a handful of times. The chain is built from TRBV5-1 and TRBJ2-1; D perhaps matches TRBD2 (6 bases). The CDR3 spans 13 residues. The V end was cut by 4 bases, the J end by 9 bases, with 14 bases between. The germline gives CDR1 SGHRS, CDR2 YFSETQ. The CDR3 loop is CASSTTSSGEQFF. CDR3 coding DNA: TGCGCCAGCAGCACAACTAGCTCCGGTGAGCAGTTCTTC.

The chain joins TRBV12-5 to TRBJ2-1; 12 nucleotides line up with TRBD2. CDR1 LGHNT and CDR2 FRNRAP come from the germline V gene. The CDR3 is 19 residues long. The ends lost 4 bases at V and 4 bases at J; junction bases unmatched: 14. The CDR3 sequence is CASGSELAGGTPTYNEQFF. In nucleotides, the CDR3 is TGTGCTAGTGGTTCGGAACTAGCGGGGGGAACCCCCACTTACAATGAGCAGTTCTTC.

J is TRBJ2-5 and V is TRBV11-1; the match to TRBD1 covers 8 bases. In germline, CDR1 is SGHAT, CDR2 FQDESV (reference sequence). This CDR3 has 16 amino acids. V shed 5 bases, J shed 2 bases, and the junction held 10 bases outside the gene matches. CDR3 DNA sequence: TGTGCCAGCAGCCCCCGGGACAGGAGAGTTCAAGAGACCCAGTACTTC. Translation gives CASSPRDRRVQETQYF.

This clonotype was seen only a few times. The chain employs TRBV19 and TRBJ1-1; TRBD1 matches at 7 bases. Looked up from germline, CDR1 is LNHDA and CDR2 is SQIVND (reference sequence). This CDR3 is 17 amino acids long. After removal of 5 bases from V and 4 bases from J, the junction contained 16 bases not matched to a gene. The CDR3 DNA reads TGTGCCAGTAGTCCTCACCAAACCGACAGGGAGGGCACTGAAGCTTTCTTT. Its protein product is CASSPHQTDREGTEAFF.

This clonotype was seen a handful of times. The chain uses TRBV13 and TRBJ2-7, with D perhaps TRBD1 or TRBD2 (6 bases each). Germline lookup yields CDR1 PRHDT and CDR2 FYEKMQ (reference sequence). The CDR3 totals 14 residues. With 5 bases removed from V and 3 bases from J, the gap between germline ends came to 14 bases. CDR3 protein: CASSPGAGIYEQYF. The CDR3 nucleotides read TGTGCCAGCAGCCCGGGGGCAGGGATCTACGAGCAGTACTTC.

This chain connects TRBV29-1 to TRBJ2-5; weak D call: TRBD2 (5 bases). The end of the DNA aligns better with TRBJ2-7, so the J call may be wrong. In germline, CDR1 is SQVTM, CDR2 ANQGSEA. The CDR3 runs to 14 residues. CDR3 sequence (DNA): TGCAGCGTTGAAGCCGGGATGCCGCCCTACGAGCAGTACTTC. Its translation is CSVEAGMPPYEQYF.

The J gene is TRBJ1-4, the V gene TRBV18; a weak D match, TRBD1 (5 bases). The CDR3 extends over 13 amino acids. Germline V gene lookup returns CDR1 KGHSH and CDR2 LQKENI. V lost 6 bases to trimming and J lost 5 bases, with 10 bases between them. The CDR3 bases are TGTGCCAGCTCGACAGACCTAAATGAAAAACTGTTTTTT. Protein sequence: CASSTDLNEKLFF.

Only one count was recorded for this clonotype. The chain couples TRBV7-2 to TRBJ2-2; 7 bases are shared with TRBD1. Germline CDR1 and CDR2: SGHTA and FQGNSA. Trimming removed 5 bases from V and 0 bases from J; junction bases left unmatched: 3. CDR3 length: 15 residues. The CDR3 loop reads CASSTGQTNTGELFF. CDR3 sequence (DNA): TGTGCCAGCAGCACGGGACAGACGAACACCGGGGAGCTGTTTTTT. The full variable domain, with the rest looked up from reference TRBV7-2 and TRBJ2-2, is GAGVSQSPSNKVTEKGKDVELRCDPISGHTALYWYRQSLGQGLEFLIYFQGNSAPDKSGLPSDRFSAERTGGSVSTLTIQRTQQEDSAVYLCASSTGQTNTGELFFGEGSRLTVL.